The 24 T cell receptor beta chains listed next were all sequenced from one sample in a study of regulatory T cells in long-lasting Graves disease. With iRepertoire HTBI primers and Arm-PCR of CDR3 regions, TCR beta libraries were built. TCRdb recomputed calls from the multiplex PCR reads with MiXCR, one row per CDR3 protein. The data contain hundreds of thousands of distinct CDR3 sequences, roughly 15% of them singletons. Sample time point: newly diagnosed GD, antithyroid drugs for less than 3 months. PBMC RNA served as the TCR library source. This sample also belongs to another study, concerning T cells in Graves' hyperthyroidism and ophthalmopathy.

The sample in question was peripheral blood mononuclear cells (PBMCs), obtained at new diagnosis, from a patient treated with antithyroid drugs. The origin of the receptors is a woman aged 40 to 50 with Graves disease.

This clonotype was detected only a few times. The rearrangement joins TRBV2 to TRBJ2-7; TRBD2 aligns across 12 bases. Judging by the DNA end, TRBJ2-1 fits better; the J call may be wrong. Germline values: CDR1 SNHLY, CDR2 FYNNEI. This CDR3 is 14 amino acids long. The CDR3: CASSEETSGSEQFF. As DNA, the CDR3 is TGTGCCAGCAGTGAAGAGACTAGCGGGAGTGAGCAGTTCTTC.

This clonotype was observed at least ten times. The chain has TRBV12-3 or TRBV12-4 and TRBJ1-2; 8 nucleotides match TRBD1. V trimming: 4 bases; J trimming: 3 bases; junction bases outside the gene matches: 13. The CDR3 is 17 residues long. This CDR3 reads CASSWATGARADYGYTF. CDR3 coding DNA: TGTGCCAGCAGTTGGGCGACAGGGGCCAGGGCGGACTATGGCTACACCTTC.

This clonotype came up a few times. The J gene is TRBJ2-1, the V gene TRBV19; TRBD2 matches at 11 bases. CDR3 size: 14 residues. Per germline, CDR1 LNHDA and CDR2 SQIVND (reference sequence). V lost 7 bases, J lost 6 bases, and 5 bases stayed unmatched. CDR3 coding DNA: TGTGCCAGTAAATGGGGGACTAGCGGCAATGAGCAGTTCTTC. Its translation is CASKWGTSGNEQFF.

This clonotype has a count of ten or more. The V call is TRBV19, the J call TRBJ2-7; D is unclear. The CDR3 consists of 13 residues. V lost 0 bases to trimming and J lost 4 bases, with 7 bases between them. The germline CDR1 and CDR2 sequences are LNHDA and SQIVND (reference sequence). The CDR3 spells CASSIDGSYEQYF. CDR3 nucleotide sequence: TGTGCCAGTAGTATAGATGGGTCTTACGAGCAGTACTTC. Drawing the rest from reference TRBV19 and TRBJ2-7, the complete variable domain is DGGITQSPKYLFRKEGQNVTLSCEQNLNHDAMYWYRQDPGQGLRLIYYSQIVNDFQKGDIAEGYSVSREKKESFPLTVTSAQKNPTAFYLCASSIDGSYEQYFGPGTRLTVT.

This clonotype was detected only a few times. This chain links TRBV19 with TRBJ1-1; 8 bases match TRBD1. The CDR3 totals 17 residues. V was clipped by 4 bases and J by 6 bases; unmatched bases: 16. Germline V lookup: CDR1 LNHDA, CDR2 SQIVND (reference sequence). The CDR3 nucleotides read TGTGCCAGTAGTAGGTTTTGGGCAGGGGGCGAGCTTGCTGAAGCTTTCTTT. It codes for CASSRFWAGGELAEAFF.

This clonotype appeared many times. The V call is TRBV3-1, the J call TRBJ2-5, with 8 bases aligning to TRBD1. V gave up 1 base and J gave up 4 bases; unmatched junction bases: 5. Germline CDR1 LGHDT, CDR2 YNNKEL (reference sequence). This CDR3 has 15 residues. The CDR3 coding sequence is TGTGCCAGCAGCCAAGTGGTAGGACAGGGAGAGACCCAGTACTTC. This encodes CASSQVVGQGETQYF.

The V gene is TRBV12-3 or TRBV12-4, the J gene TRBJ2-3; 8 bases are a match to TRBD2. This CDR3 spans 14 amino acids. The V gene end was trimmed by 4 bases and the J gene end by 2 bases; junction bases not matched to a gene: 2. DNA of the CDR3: TGTGCCAGCAGTTATAGCGGGGCCACAGATACGCAGTATTTT. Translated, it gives CASSYSGATDTQYF.

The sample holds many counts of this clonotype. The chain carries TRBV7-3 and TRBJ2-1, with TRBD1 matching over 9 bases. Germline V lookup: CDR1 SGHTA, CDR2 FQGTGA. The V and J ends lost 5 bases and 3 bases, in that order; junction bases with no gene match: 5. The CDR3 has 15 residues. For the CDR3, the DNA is TGTGCCAGCAGCCCGGGACAGGGAAACTACAATGAGCAGTTCTTC. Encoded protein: CASSPGQGNYNEQFF.

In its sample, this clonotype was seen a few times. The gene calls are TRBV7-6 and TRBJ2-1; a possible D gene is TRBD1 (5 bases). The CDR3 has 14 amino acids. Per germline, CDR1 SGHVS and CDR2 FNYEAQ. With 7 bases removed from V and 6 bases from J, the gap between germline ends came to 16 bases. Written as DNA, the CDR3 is TGTGCCAGCACCCTTACACAGGAAATCAATGAGCAGTTCTTC. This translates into CASTLTQEINEQFF.

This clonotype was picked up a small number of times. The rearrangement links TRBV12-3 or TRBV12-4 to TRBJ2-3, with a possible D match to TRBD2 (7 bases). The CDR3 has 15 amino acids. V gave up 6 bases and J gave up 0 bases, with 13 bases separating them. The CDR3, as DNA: TGTGCCAGCAGAGGGGGGGGAATTAGCACAGATACGCAGTATTTT. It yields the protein CASRGGGISTDTQYF.

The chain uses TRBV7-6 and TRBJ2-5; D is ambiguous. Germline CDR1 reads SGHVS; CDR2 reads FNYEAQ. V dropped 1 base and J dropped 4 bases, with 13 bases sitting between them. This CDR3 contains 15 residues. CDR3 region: CASSLGALVGETQYF. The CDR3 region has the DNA TGTGCCAGCAGCTTAGGGGCGCTGGTGGGAGAGACCCAGTACTTC.

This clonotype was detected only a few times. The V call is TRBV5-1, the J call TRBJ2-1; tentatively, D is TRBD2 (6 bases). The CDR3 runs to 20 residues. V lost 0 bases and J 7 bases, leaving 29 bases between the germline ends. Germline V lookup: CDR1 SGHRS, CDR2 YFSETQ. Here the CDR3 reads CASSLARPGAGAAGGNEQFF. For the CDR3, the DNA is TGCGCCAGCAGCTTGGCCCGGCCCGGTGCTGGGGCAGCGGGTGGAAATGAGCAGTTCTTC.

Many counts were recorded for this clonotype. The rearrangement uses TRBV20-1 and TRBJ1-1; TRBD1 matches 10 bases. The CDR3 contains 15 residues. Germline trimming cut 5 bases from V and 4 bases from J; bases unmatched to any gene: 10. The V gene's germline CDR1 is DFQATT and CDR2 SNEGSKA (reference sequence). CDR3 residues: CSAFLSGTGVTEAFF. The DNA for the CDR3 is TGCAGTGCTTTCCTCTCCGGGACAGGGGTCACTGAAGCTTTCTTT.

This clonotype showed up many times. CDR3 amino acids: CASTQGRQETQYF. The CDR3 DNA reads TGTGCCAGCACCCAGGGTCGCCAAGAGACCCAGTACTTC. J is TRBJ2-5 and V is TRBV12-3 or TRBV12-4; TRBD1 is a possible D gene (5 bases). This CDR3 has 13 amino acids. With 7 bases removed from V and 1 base from J, the gap between germline ends came to 10 bases.

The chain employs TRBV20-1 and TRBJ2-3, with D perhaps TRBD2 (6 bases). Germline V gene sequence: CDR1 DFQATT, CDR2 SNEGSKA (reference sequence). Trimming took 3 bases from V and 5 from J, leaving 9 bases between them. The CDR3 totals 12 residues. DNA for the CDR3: TGCAGTGCTAGCGGGAGTATAGATACGCAGTATTTT. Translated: CSASGSIDTQYF.

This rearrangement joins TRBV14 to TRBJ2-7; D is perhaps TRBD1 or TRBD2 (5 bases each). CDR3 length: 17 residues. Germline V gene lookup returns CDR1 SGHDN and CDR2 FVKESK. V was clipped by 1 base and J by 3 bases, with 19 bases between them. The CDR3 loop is CASSQVGIGTAGYEQYF. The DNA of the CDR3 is TGTGCCAGCAGCCAAGTAGGGATTGGGACCGCCGGCTACGAGCAGTACTTC.

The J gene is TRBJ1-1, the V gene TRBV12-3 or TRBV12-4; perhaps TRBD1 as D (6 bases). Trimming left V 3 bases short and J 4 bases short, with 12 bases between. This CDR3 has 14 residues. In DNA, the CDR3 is TGTGCCAGCAGTTTTGTGAGGGGGGGCACTGAAGCTTTCTTT. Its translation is CASSFVRGGTEAFF.

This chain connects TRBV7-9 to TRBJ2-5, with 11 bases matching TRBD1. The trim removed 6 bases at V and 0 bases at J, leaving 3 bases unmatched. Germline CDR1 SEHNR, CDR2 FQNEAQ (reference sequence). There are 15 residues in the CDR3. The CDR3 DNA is TGTGCCAGCAGGGGGACAGGGGGGAACCAAGAGACCCAGTACTTC. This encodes CASRGTGGNQETQYF.

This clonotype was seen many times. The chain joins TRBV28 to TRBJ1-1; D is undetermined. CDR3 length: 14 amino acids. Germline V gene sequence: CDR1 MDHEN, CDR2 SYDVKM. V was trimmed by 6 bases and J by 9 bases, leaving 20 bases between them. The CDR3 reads CASSPLHYNNKAFF. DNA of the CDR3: TGTGCCAGCAGCCCCCTCCATTATAACAACAAAGCTTTCTTT.

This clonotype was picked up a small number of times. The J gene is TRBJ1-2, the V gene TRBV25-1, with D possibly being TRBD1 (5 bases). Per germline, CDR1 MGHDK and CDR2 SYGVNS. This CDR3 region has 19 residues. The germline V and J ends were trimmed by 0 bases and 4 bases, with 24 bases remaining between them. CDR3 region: CASSEYIDSSDKVFYGYTF. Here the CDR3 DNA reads TGTGCCAGCAGTGAATACATAGACAGCTCCGACAAGGTTTTCTATGGCTACACCTTC.

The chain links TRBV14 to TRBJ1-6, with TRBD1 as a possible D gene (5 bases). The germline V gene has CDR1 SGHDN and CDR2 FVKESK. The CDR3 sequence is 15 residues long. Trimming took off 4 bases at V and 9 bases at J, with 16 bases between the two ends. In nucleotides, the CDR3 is TGTGCCAGCAGCCCTCGAGGGAGGGGAATTTCACCCCTCCACTTT. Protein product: CASSPRGRGISPLHF.

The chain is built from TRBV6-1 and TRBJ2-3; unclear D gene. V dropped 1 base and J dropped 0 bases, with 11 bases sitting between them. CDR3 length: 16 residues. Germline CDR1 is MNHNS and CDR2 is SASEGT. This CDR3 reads CASSEEVSVSTDTQYF. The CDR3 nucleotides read TGTGCCAGCAGTGAAGAGGTTTCAGTTAGCACAGATACGCAGTATTTT.

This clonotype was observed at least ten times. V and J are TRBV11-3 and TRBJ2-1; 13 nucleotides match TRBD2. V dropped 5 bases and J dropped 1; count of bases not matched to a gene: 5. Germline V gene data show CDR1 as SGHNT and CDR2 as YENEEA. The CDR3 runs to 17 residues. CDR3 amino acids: CASSGKGLAGSYNEQFF. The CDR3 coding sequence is TGTGCCAGCAGCGGAAAGGGACTAGCGGGATCCTACAATGAGCAGTTCTTC.

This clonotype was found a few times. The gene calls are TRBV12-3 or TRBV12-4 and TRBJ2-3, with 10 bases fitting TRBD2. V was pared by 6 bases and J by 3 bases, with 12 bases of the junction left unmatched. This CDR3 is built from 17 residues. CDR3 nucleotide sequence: TGTGCCAGCAGCCAGGGTACAGGACTAGCGGAAACAGATACGCAGTATTTT. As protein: CASSQGTGLAETDTQYF.